These 21 T cell receptor beta chains came from one sample sequenced in a study of CXCR3-negative and CXCR3-positive naive CD8 T cells. Carrying UMI labels, the TRB cDNA libraries were prepared through 5' RACE. TCRdb reanalyzed the 5' RACE reads and collapses them to one entry per CDR3 protein, without DNA. The record lists about 89,000 distinct CDR3 sequences, of which the ten most abundant hold 0.53%. Study-wide points: TRB CDR3s of CXCR3-positive naive cells were more hydrophobic than those of CXCR3-negative naive cells.

These TCRs are of unknown antigen specificity. Sequencing input: naive CXCR3+ CD8+ T cells from blood. Subset noted: CD45RO-CCR7+CD27+CD95- naive CD8+ T cells expressing CXCR3 (TNR3+). Receptor source: a human donor in good health. Some clones in this sample may be carry-over from other donors' samples.

The chain employs TRBV24-1 and TRBJ2-6. The CDR3 totals 16 residues. Germline V gene lookup returns CDR1 KGHDR and CDR2 SFDVKD. CDR3 region: CATSDSGSSGANVLTF.

The CDR3 here is CASSYGQGASYEQYF. The J gene is TRBJ2-7, the V gene TRBV7-6; absent DNA, TCRdb's TRBD1 call cannot be checked. This CDR3 is built from 15 residues. The V gene's germline CDR1 is SGHVS and CDR2 FNYEAQ.

This chain uses TRBV21-1 with TRBJ2-1; TCRdb's D gene call, TRBD2, goes unchecked for lack of DNA. TRBV21-1 has pseudogene status. The CDR3 has 16 residues. The chain's CDR3 is CASRSRLADSYNEQFF.

V and J are TRBV7-9 and TRBJ2-1; TCRdb selects TRBD2, and the lack of DNA leaves this call unchecked. CDR3 length: 16 residues. CDR1 SEHNR and CDR2 FQNEAQ come from the germline V gene (reference sequence). The CDR3 region is CASSPSGTSSYNEQFF.

The rearrangement joins TRBV7-9 to TRBJ2-5. The CDR3 is made up of 16 amino acids. The germline CDR1 and CDR2 sequences are SEHNR and FQNEAQ (reference sequence). CDR3 loop: CASSLAEAEFWETQYF.

V usage is TRBV29-1 and J usage is TRBJ2-1; TCRdb selects TRBD2, and the lack of DNA leaves this call unchecked. The CDR3 loop spans 14 amino acids. Germline values: CDR1 SQVTM, CDR2 ANQGSEA. The chain's CDR3 is CSVVPGTSSDEQFF.

The rearrangement links TRBV15 to TRBJ1-2; TCRdb's assignment of TRBD1 cannot be checked, as there is no DNA. The CDR3 extends over 14 amino acids. CDR1 is LNHNV, CDR2 YYDKDF, per germline (reference sequence). CDR3 sequence: CATSRGGTGHGYTF.

The V and J genes are TRBV9 and TRBJ2-5; TCRdb lists TRBD1, though no DNA is available to test this call. The germline V gene encodes CDR1 SGDLS and CDR2 YYNGEE. The CDR3 runs to 14 residues. The CDR3 loop is CASGRGTDQETQYF. The whole variable domain, filled in from reference TRBV9 and TRBJ2-5, reads DSGVTQTPKHLITATGQRVTLRCSPRSGDLSVYWYQQSLDQGLQFLIQYYNGEERAKGNILERFSAQQFPDLHSELNLSSLELGDSALYFCASGRGTDQETQYFGPGTRLLVL.

This rearrangement joins TRBV12-3 or TRBV12-4 to TRBJ2-1; TCRdb designates TRBD2, a call that cannot be tested without DNA. The CDR3 is 16 amino acids. CDR3 sequence reads: CASSLGGLAGNNEQFF.

The rearrangement joins TRBV3-1 to TRBJ2-3; TCRdb's D gene call, TRBD1, goes unchecked for lack of DNA. This CDR3 is built from 17 residues. Germline V gene data show CDR1 as LGHDT and CDR2 as YNNKEL (reference sequence). The CDR3 loop is CASSQLLDRGFPDTQYF.

J is TRBJ1-4 and V is TRBV7-9; absent DNA, TCRdb's TRBD1 call cannot be checked. Germline V CDR1 and CDR2: SEHNR, FQNEAQ (reference sequence). This CDR3 is built from 15 residues. This CDR3 is CASSPPGDRGEKLFF.

This sequence joins TRBV6-5 and TRBJ2-3; lacking DNA, the TRBD1 call made by TCRdb goes unchecked. CDR1 is MNHEY, CDR2 SVGAGI, per germline. There are 18 residues in the CDR3. CDR3 region: CASRSIPSGTGEFDTQYF.

V usage is TRBV20-1 and J usage is TRBJ1-2; TCRdb names TRBD1, which stays unverified in the absence of DNA. The germline V gene has CDR1 DFQATT and CDR2 SNEGSKA (reference sequence). The CDR3 loop spans 13 amino acids. CDR3 amino acids: CSARTGADYGYTF.

The gene calls are TRBV27 and TRBJ1-1. The CDR3 totals 13 residues. Germline V gene data show CDR1 as MNHEY and CDR2 as SMNVEV (reference sequence). This CDR3 is CASSRASNTEAFF.

The chain couples TRBV24-1 to TRBJ2-3. The CDR3 has 15 amino acids. CDR1 is KGHDR, CDR2 SFDVKD, per germline. The CDR3 sequence: CATSDLAATSDTQYF.

The chain combines TRBV28 with TRBJ2-7. Germline loops: CDR1 MDHEN, CDR2 SYDVKM. CDR3 length equals 14 residues. CDR3 region: CASSLWGSGYEQYF.

V usage is TRBV20-1 and J usage is TRBJ2-2; TCRdb's D call, TRBD1, is unchecked because there is no DNA. This CDR3 region has 13 residues. The germline V gene has CDR1 DFQATT and CDR2 SNEGSKA (reference sequence). This CDR3 is CSAAGVNTGELFF.

This CDR3 reads CSASLRGGTNEKLFF. The rearrangement joins TRBV20-1 to TRBJ1-4. The length of the CDR3 is 15 residues. Germline V gene sequence: CDR1 DFQATT, CDR2 SNEGSKA (reference sequence).

The gene calls are TRBV29-1 and TRBJ1-1. This CDR3 region has 15 residues. The germline V gene has CDR1 SQVTM and CDR2 ANQGSEA. The CDR3 here is CSVEWEKSGDTEAFF.

The chain is built from TRBV27 and TRBJ2-5; absent DNA, TCRdb's TRBD2 call cannot be checked. The CDR3 runs to 14 residues. Per germline, CDR1 MNHEY and CDR2 SMNVEV (reference sequence). Here the CDR3 reads CASSGLAEKESQYF.

This chain connects TRBV7-3 to TRBJ2-1; TCRdb picks TRBD2, but there is no DNA to check that call. CDR3 length: 16 residues. Germline-derived CDR1 and CDR2 are SGHTA and FQGTGA. This chain's CDR3 is CASSSGTSEGNDEQFF.